The TCR beta chain described here comes from a study of cytomegalovirus exposure and HLA in healthy donors. Samples came from healthy bone marrow donors. The study's findings and limits: Researchers reportedly found TCR beta sequences accurately predicted most subjects' HLA-A and HLA-B alleles. Later analysis associated a missense DCLRE1C variant with TCR beta V- and J-gene trimming. Usually a TCR sequence was rare, but some public TCRs were found in many donors.

Use of 60 Vbeta and 13 Jbeta primers characterized the PCR. Method: immunoSEQ multiplex PCR; TCRdb's copy keeps in-frame clones and lacks some. The sample includes roughly 180,000 clones, 84% seen only once; the top ten take roughly 1%. About this clone: Its antigen remains unidentified.

The clonotype was recovered from a man aged 30 to 45 in good health and CMV-seronegative. Sequenced sample: PBMCs.

The CDR3 here is CASSWSGQGASLASWETQYF. The CDR3 DNA reads TGTGCCAGCAGTTGGTCGGGACAGGGGGCTTCCCTCGCCAGTTGGGAGACCCAGTACTTC. V usage is TRBV6-7 and J usage is TRBJ2-5, with 12 bases that match TRBD1. TRBV6-7 is identified as an open reading frame with a role that is uncertain. The CDR3 has 20 amino acids. Unmatched junction bases numbered 20, after V lost 4 bases and J lost 5 bases.